The clone carrying this T cell receptor (beta chain) has a handful of counts. Antigen unknown. The source of the sample is a study of T-cell memory formation after mild COVID-19. From the 5' RACE reads, TCRdb called clonotypes with MiXCR, one entry per CDR3 protein. The table records under 350,000 distinct CDR3 sequences, roughly 17% of them present only once. CDR3 length equals 14 residues. Germline assignment: CDR1 MNHEY and CDR2 SVGAGI. V was clipped by 4 bases and J by 9 bases, with 13 bases between them. Notes on the study in general: CD4+ contracting clones lay mainly in CM and EM, CD8+ ones in EMRA.

The chain employs TRBV6-5 and TRBJ1-6; the D is unclear. Source material: PBMCs or a T cell subset sorted from them (not recorded which). This receptor was identified in a man aged 18 to 30 who had mild COVID-19 (a few samples of this study predate the infection). Cell type and time point are not known. CDR3 in amino acids: CASSFGGWSSPLHF. The CDR3 bases are TGTGCCAGCAGTTTCGGCGGGTGGAGTTCACCCCTCCACTTT.